This is a list of T cell receptor beta chains from one sample in a study of T cells in Graves' hyperthyroidism and ophthalmopathy. TCRdb processed the multiplex PCR reads anew with MiXCR; each CDR3 protein has one entry. Among fewer than 400,000 distinct CDR3 sequences listed, approximately 15% were seen once. What was sequenced was blood. The receptors derive from a man younger than 40 with Graves' hyperthyroidism. Both conserved end residues are part of each CDR3. D genes are given only for firm matches. Part of the rows lack a size; the others show once, few, many or a class for expanded clones.

d_gene,abundance,v_gene,j_gene,CDR3aa,CDR3nt
-,few,TRBV11-3,TRBJ1-4,CASSNLFGKLFF,TGTGCCAGCAGCAACCTTTTTGGAAAACTGTTTTTT
-,many,TRBV28,TRBJ2-3,CASSFSDGQGLGLNTQYF,TGTGCCAGCAGTTTCTCGGATGGGCAGGGGCTCGGTTTAAATACGCAGTATTTT
TRBD1,-,TRBV5-1,TRBJ2-7,CASSSGQGTIKQYF,TGCGCCAGCAGCTCCGGACAGGGGACTATCAAGCAGTACTTC
-,-,TRBV3-1,TRBJ1-1,CASSQFGGAEAFF,TGTGCCAGCAGCCAATTCGGGGGGGCTGAAGCTTTCTTT
-,many,TRBV2,TRBJ1-1,CASTSNLNTEAFF,TGTGCCAGCACCTCAAACTTGAACACTGAAGCTTTCTTT
TRBD1,-,TRBV10-3,TRBJ1-1,CASQTGGRKDTEAFF,TGTGCCAGCCAGACAGGGGGGAGAAAGGACACTGAAGCTTTCTTT
-,few,TRBV29-1,TRBJ2-2,CSVGHATGELFF,TGCAGCGTGGGGCACGCGACCGGGGAGCTGTTTTTT
-,many,TRBV6-1,TRBJ1-4,CASSEPPKRATNEKLFF,TGTGCCAGCAGTGAACCCCCGAAGAGAGCAACTAATGAAAAACTGTTTTTT
-,-,TRBV28,TRBJ1-3,CASSSFISSGNTIYF,TGTGCCAGCAGTTCATTCATAAGCTCTGGAAACACCATATATTTT
-,-,TRBV3-1,TRBJ2-5,CASSQRSEDQETQYF,TGTGCCAGCAGCCAAAGGTCAGAAGATCAAGAGACCCAGTACTTC
-,-,TRBV12-3/TRBV12-4,TRBJ1-3,CASSLARGGNTIYF,TGTGCCAGCAGTTTAGCGCGAGGGGGAAACACCATATATTTT
TRBD1,few,TRBV6-5,TRBJ1-5,CASRKPQGAGQPQHF,TGTGCCAGCAGAAAACCACAGGGGGCAGGTCAGCCCCAGCATTTT
-,-,TRBV5-1,TRBJ2-3,CASSFPPAPTGMGTDTQYF,TGCGCCAGCAGCTTCCCTCCAGCTCCCACAGGGATGGGAACAGATACGCAGTATTTT
-,many,TRBV28,TRBJ1-1,CASSFNARGVSYTEAFF,TGTGCCAGCAGTTTCAATGCCCGGGGGGTCTCTTACACTGAAGCTTTCTTT
-,-,TRBV3-1,TRBJ1-3,CASTRGPGNTIYF,TGTGCCAGCACCCGGGGGCCTGGAAACACCATATATTTT
-,many,TRBV11-2,TRBJ2-7,CASSLDLEQYF,TGTGCCAGCAGCTTAGACCTCGAGCAGTACTTC
TRBD1,many,TRBV13,TRBJ1-1,CASRSGGKNTEAFF,TGTGCCAGCAGATCAGGGGGCAAGAACACTGAAGCTTTCTTT
-,-,TRBV4-1,TRBJ2-2,CASSQAAVANTGELFF,TGCGCCAGCAGCCAAGCCGCCGTAGCGAACACCGGGGAGCTGTTTTTT
TRBD2,-,TRBV20-1,TRBJ2-3,CSANPGGGEDTQYF,TGCAGTGCTAACCCGGGGGGAGGGGAGGATACGCAGTATTTT
-,many,TRBV12-3/TRBV12-4,TRBJ2-7,CASSLRIEDEQYF,TGTGCCAGCAGTTTACGGATTGAGGACGAGCAGTACTTC
-,-,TRBV4-1,TRBJ2-1,CASSPFHPSEQFF,TGCGCCAGCAGCCCTTTCCACCCAAGTGAGCAGTTCTTC
TRBD1,-,TRBV12-3/TRBV12-4,TRBJ2-1,CASSRTYRGLSYNEQFF,TGTGCCAGCAGCAGAACGTACAGGGGTTTAAGTTACAATGAGCAGTTCTTC
-,many,TRBV28,TRBJ1-2,CASSLWWVRKFEDYGYTF,TGTGCCAGCAGTTTATGGTGGGTACGAAAGTTTGAGGACTATGGCTACACCTTC
-,-,TRBV2,TRBJ2-3,CASQITSTDTQYF,TGTGCCAGTCAGATAACTAGCACAGATACGCAGTATTTT
-,-,TRBV10-3,TRBJ1-4,CAISDTFTRSTNEKLFF,TGTGCCATCAGTGACACTTTCACACGGTCTACTAATGAAAAACTGTTTTTT
-,-,TRBV4-2,TRBJ2-4,CASSQDHGRPEDIQYF,TGTGCCAGCAGCCAAGATCACGGACGCCCGGAGGACATTCAGTACTTC
TRBD2,many,TRBV2,TRBJ2-1,CASRPTSGRPEQFF,TGTGCCAGCAGACCGACTAGCGGGAGGCCTGAGCAGTTCTTC
TRBD1,-,TRBV5-1,TRBJ2-4,CASSSGQENIQYF,TGCGCCAGCAGCTCAGGACAGGAAAACATTCAGTACTTC